The present T cell receptor beta chain was sequenced within a study of blood T cell repertoires in COVID-19. Overall study: The origin of the acute and convalescent COVID-19 samples was the United States, Italy and Spain.

J lost 4 bases, V lost 6 bases, and 2 bases had no gene match. Looked up from germline, CDR1 is MNHEY and CDR2 is SVGAGI. The CDR3 loop spans 12 amino acids. This clone was detected a few times. Clones were read by immunoSEQ multiplex PCR, and TCRdb kept only the in-frame ones, dropping some. The sample records approximately 190,000 clones, around 80% being singletons. The chain has TRBV6-5 and TRBJ1-1; 7 nucleotides align to TRBD1. This sequence was found in a man in his thirties or forties with active or convalescent COVID-19. What was sequenced was peripheral blood. The CDR3 coding sequence is TGTGCCAGCAGGCAGGGGGTCACTGAAGCTTTCTTT. Its translation: CASRQGVTEAFF.